The rows below give T cell receptor beta chains drawn from one sample of a study of T cell clonotyping in hematopoietic cell transplantation. Measured with immunoSEQ multiplex PCR; TCRdb has only the in-frame clones, and not every one. The sample holds about 16,000 clones, 70% to 90% seen once. The sequenced sample consisted of peripheral blood mononuclear cells. Receptors were obtained from a woman aged 40-49 years in good health. Some clones in this sample may be carry-over from other donors' samples. Each CDR3 is given with its conserved first and last residue. D genes are given only for firm matches. Size tells how often a clone was seen (once, few, many) or the class of an expanded clone, and some rows leave it out.

- | TRBJ2-7 | TRBV4-3 | - | 14 | TGCGCCAGCAGCCAGGGGCGAGGCCGTTCGGCGCAGTACTTC | CASSQGRGRSAQYF
- | TRBJ1-2 | TRBV25-1 | - | 14 | TGTGCCAGCAACCGAGGGGGAGACAACTATGGCTACACCTTC | CASNRGGDNYGYTF
- | TRBJ1-5 | TRBV4-1 | - | 14 | TGCGCCAGCAGCCAAGAAGAACAGTACCAGCCCCAGCATTTT | CASSQEEQYQPQHF
- | TRBJ2-1 | TRBV4-3 | TRBD2 | 14 | TGCGCCAGCAGCCAACGTGGGACTAAAAATGAGCAGTTCTTC | CASSQRGTKNEQFF
- | TRBJ2-5 | TRBV7-9 | TRBD1 | 15 | TGTGCCAGCAGCTTGGGGACAGGGTCCCAAGAGACCCAGTACTTC | CASSLGTGSQETQYF
- | TRBJ1-1 | TRBV28 | - | 16 | TGTGCCAGCAGAAAGGGGGGGACGACTATGAACACTGAAGCTTTCTTT | CASRKGGTTMNTEAFF
few | TRBJ2-2 | TRBV7-6 | - | 14 | TGTGCCAGCAGCTTAGAGGGGGGCACCGGGGAGCTGTTTTTT | CASSLEGGTGELFF
- | TRBJ2-2 | TRBV7-9 | TRBD1 | 16 | TGTGCCAGCAGCCTTATAAGGACAGGGGACTTCGGGGAGCTGTTTTTT | CASSLIRTGDFGELFF
- | TRBJ2-1 | TRBV6-4 | TRBD2 | 15 | TGTGCCAGCAGTGAAACTCTAGCGGTAAACAATGAGCAGTTCTTC | CASSETLAVNNEQFF
- | TRBJ2-7 | TRBV4-2 | - | 13 | TGTGCCAGCAGCCTAAGTGGTGGCTACGAGCAGTACTTC | CASSLSGGYEQYF
- | TRBJ2-2 | TRBV5-1 | - | 15 | TGCGCCAGCAGCCGAGGGGACTTCAACACCGGGGAGCTGTTTTTT | CASSRGDFNTGELFF
- | TRBJ1-1 | TRBV6-5 | - | 13 | TGTGCCAGCAGCGTCAATATGAACACTGAAGCTTTCTTT | CASSVNMNTEAFF
- | TRBJ2-1 | TRBV11-2 | - | 14 | TGTGCCAGCAGCTCTCAGGACTCGCCAAGATACCTGTTCTTC | CASSSQDSPRYLFF
- | TRBJ2-7 | TRBV18 | - | 14 | TGTGCCAGCTCACCCGGACAGCCACGGAACGAGCAGTACTTC | CASSPGQPRNEQYF
once | TRBJ1-2 | TRBV5-6 | - | 14 | TGTGCCAGCAGCTCGCAACGAGGGGGATATGGCTACACCTTC | CASSSQRGGYGYTF
- | TRBJ1-3 | TRBV19 | - | 14 | TGTGCCAGTAGTCGGGTTCTCTCTGGAAACACCATATATTTT | CASSRVLSGNTIYF
- | TRBJ2-7 | TRBV7-6 | TRBD2 | 16 | TGTGCCAGCAGCCTCCCCCTAGCGGGAGGGCCGAGGGAGCAGTACTTC | CASSLPLAGGPREQYF
few | TRBJ1-6 | TRBV30 | - | 14 | TGTGCCTGGAGTGATAGGCAGGAGTATTCACCCCTCCACTTT | CAWSDRQEYSPLHF
- | TRBJ1-1 | TRBV5-8 | - | 12 | TGTGCCAGCAGCGCGGAGAACACTGAAGCTTTCTTT | CASSAENTEAFF
- | TRBJ1-1 | TRBV11-2 | - | 13 | TGTGCCAGCAGCTTTAAGACCAGCACTGAAGCTTTCTTT | CASSFKTSTEAFF
- | TRBJ1-2 | TRBV11-2 | - | 14 | TGTGCCAGCAGCTTACAGTCAAAGGGCTATGGCTACACCTTC | CASSLQSKGYGYTF
- | TRBJ2-7 | TRBV19 | TRBD2 | 15 | TGTGCCAGTAGTATAGGTAGCGGGAGAACCTACGAGCAGTACTTC | CASSIGSGRTYEQYF
- | TRBJ2-5 | TRBV4-3 | - | 20 | TGCGCCAGCAGCCAAGAATTTCCCGCAGTGTCGGTCGGCTCCCAAGAGACCCAGTACTTC | CASSQEFPAVSVGSQETQYF
- | TRBJ1-6 | TRBV7-9 | TRBD1 | 14 | TGTGCCAGCAGGGCTAGACAGGGAGAGTCACCCCTCCACTTT | CASRARQGESPLHF
- | TRBJ2-7 | TRBV4-2 | TRBD2 | 15 | TGTGCCAGCAGCCCCGGACTAGCGGGGTCCTACGAGCAGTACTTC | CASSPGLAGSYEQYF
- | TRBJ2-3 | TRBV2 | - | 12 | TGTGCCAGCAGTTTAGATATGGATACGCAGTATTTT | CASSLDMDTQYF
- | TRBJ2-1 | TRBV7-6 | TRBD2 | 17 | TGTGCCAGCAGCTTAGGGGAGACTAGCGGGATTTACAATGAGCAGTTCTTC | CASSLGETSGIYNEQFF
- | TRBJ1-2 | TRBV5-4 | - | 15 | TGTGCCAGCAGCTTGGATGGGGTGGCTGACTATGGCTACACCTTC | CASSLDGVADYGYTF
- | TRBJ1-1 | TRBV28 | - | 15 | TGTGCCAGCAGTTTATCGGGATGGGGGATCACTGAAGCTTTCTTT | CASSLSGWGITEAFF
- | TRBJ2-2 | TRBV5-1 | - | 12 | TGCGCCAGCAGCGCTAACACCGGGGAGCTGTTTTTT | CASSANTGELFF
- | TRBJ2-2 | TRBV27 | TRBD2 | 17 | TGTGCCAGCAGTCCCGTTCGGGGGAGGGGGAACACCGGGGAGCTGTTTTTT | CASSPVRGRGNTGELFF
- | TRBJ2-2 | TRBV4-3 | TRBD1 | 12 | TGCGCCAGCGGACAGGGCACCGGGGAGCTGTTTTTT | CASGQGTGELFF
- | TRBJ1-5 | TRBV30 | TRBD1 | 15 | TGTGCCTGGAGTGTACAGGGGGGGAAGAGTCAGCCCCAGCATTTT | CAWSVQGGKSQPQHF
- | TRBJ2-7 | TRBV30 | TRBD1 | 13 | TGTGCCTGGAGACAGGGGAATACCTACGAGCAGTACTTC | CAWRQGNTYEQYF
- | TRBJ1-2 | TRBV7-2 | TRBD1 | 15 | TGTGCCAGCAACACCGCCACAGGGGCAGATGGTGGCTACACCTTC | CASNTATGADGGYTF
- | TRBJ2-7 | TRBV9 | TRBD2 | 15 | TGTGCCAGCAGCGTAGGAACTAGCGCGGAGGGTGAGCAGTACTTC | CASSVGTSAEGEQYF
- | TRBJ2-2 | TRBV19 | TRBD1 | 13 | TGTGCCAGTAGTCCGGACAGGACCGGGGAGCTGTTTTTT | CASSPDRTGELFF
- | TRBJ2-5 | TRBV6-1 | - | 15 | TGTGCCAGCAGTTCAACGGACATGGCGAGAGAGACCCAGTACTTC | CASSSTDMARETQYF
- | TRBJ1-5 | TRBV7-8 | - | 13 | TGTGCCAGCAGCTTAGCCAGCAATCAGCCCCAGCATTTT | CASSLASNQPQHF
- | TRBJ1-1 | TRBV5-6 | - | 14 | TGTGCCAGCAGCTTGGCGGGGGGCCCCACTGAAGCTTTCTTT | CASSLAGGPTEAFF
- | TRBJ2-1 | TRBV29-1 | TRBD2 | 15 | TGCAGCGCTTGGAGGAGCGGGAGAAATTACAATGAGCAGTTCTTC | CSAWRSGRNYNEQFF
- | TRBJ1-2 | TRBV4-2 | TRBD1 | 15 | TGTGCCAGCAGCCAAGATAGGGGGACAGTATATGGCTACACCTTC | CASSQDRGTVYGYTF
- | TRBJ1-2 | TRBV4-3 | - | 13 | TGCGCCAGCAGCCAAACAGGGATAAGTGGCTACACCTTC | CASSQTGISGYTF
- | TRBJ2-2 | TRBV5-1 | - | 14 | TGCGCCAGCAGGGAGCAGGCGAACACCGGGGAGCTGTTTTTT | CASREQANTGELFF
- | TRBJ2-3 | TRBV19 | - | 15 | TGTGCCAGTAGTATCACCGCGGGTAGCACAGATACGCAGTATTTT | CASSITAGSTDTQYF
- | TRBJ1-2 | TRBV2 | - | 15 | TGTGCCAGCAGTGGGGGGCAGCCCTTAATCTATGGCTACACCTTC | CASSGGQPLIYGYTF
once | TRBJ1-1 | TRBV11-2 | - | 14 | TGTGCCAGCAGCTTAGAGGGGACCGGTGCTGAAGCTTTCTTT | CASSLEGTGAEAFF
- | TRBJ1-1 | TRBV7-3 | - | 13 | TGTGCCAGCAGCTATAGGGGTAACACTGAAGCTTTCTTT | CASSYRGNTEAFF
- | TRBJ2-2 | TRBV2 | TRBD2 | 17 | TGTGCCAGCAGTGAGTCCCTAGCGGGAGTCGGAACCGGGGAGCTGTTTTTT | CASSESLAGVGTGELFF
once | TRBJ1-5 | TRBV19 | - | 17 | TGTGCCAGTAGTATCAGCGGCATAAGACTGAGCAATCAGCCCCAGCATTTT | CASSISGIRLSNQPQHF
- | TRBJ2-7 | TRBV30 | TRBD2 | 18 | TGTGCCTGGAGTCCCACTAGCGGGAGTTTCGAGCTTCTACCCGAGCAGTACTTC | CAWSPTSGSFELLPEQYF
- | TRBJ2-6 | TRBV6-5 | - | 15 | TGTGCCAGCAGCCGAAAGGCCTCTGGGGCCAACGTCCTGACTTTC | CASSRKASGANVLTF
- | TRBJ1-1 | TRBV6-5 | - | 13 | TGTGCCAGCAGTCAGGGGAGGAGCACTGAAGCTTTCTTT | CASSQGRSTEAFF
- | TRBJ1-3 | TRBV5-1 | - | 16 | TGCGCCAGCAGCTTGGCCGCGGGGGTGCGAGGAAACACCATATATTTT | CASSLAAGVRGNTIYF
- | TRBJ2-1 | TRBV19 | TRBD2 | 18 | TGTGCCAGTAGTCACAACATTGCGGGACTAGCGGGAGGGCCGGGGCAGTTCTTC | CASSHNIAGLAGGPGQFF
- | TRBJ2-1 | TRBV30 | - | 15 | TGTGCCCTGGGGGGCAGGGGCAGAACCTACAATGAGCAGTTCTTC | CALGGRGRTYNEQFF
- | TRBJ2-3 | TRBV19 | TRBD2 | 15 | TGTGCCAGTAGTTTGGGCGGGAGCGGGATAGATACGCAGTATTTT | CASSLGGSGIDTQYF
- | TRBJ1-1 | TRBV6-5 | - | 11 | TGTGCCAGCAGTTCTAACAGGGAAGCTTTCTTT | CASSSNREAFF